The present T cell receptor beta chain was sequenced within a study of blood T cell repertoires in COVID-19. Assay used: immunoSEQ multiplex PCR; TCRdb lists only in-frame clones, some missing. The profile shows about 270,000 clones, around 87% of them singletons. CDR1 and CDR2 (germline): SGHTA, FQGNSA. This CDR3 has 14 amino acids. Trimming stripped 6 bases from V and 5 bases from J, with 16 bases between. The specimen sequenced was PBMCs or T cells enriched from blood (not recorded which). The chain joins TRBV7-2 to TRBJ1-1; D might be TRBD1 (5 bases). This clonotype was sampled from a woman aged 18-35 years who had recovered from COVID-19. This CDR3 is CASSFQGGRTEAFF. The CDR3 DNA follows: TGTGCCAGCAGTTTTCAGGGCGGAAGAACTGAAGCTTTCTTT.